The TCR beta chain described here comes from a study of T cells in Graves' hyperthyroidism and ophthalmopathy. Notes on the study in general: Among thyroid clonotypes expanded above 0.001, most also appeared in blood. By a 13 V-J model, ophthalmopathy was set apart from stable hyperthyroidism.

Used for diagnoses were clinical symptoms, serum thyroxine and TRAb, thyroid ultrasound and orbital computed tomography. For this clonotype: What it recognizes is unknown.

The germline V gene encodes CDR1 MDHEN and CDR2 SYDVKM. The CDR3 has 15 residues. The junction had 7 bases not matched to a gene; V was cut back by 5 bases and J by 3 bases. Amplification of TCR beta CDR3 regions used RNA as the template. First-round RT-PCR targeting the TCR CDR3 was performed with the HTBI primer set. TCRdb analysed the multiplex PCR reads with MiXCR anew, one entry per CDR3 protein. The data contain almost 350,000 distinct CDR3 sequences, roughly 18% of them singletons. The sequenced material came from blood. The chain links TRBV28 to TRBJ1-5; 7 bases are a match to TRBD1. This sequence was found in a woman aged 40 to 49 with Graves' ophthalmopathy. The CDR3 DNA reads TGTGCCAGCAGTGCGGCGACAGGGAACAATCAGCCCCAGCATTTT. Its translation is CASSAATGNNQPQHF. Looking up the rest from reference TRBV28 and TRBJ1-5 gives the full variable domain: DVKVTQSSRYLVKRTGEKVFLECVQDMDHENMFWYRQDPGLGLRLIYFSYDVKMKEKGDIPEGYSVSREKKERFSLILESASTNQTSMYLCASSAATGNNQPQHFGDGTRLSIL.